The 5 T cell receptor beta chains listed next were all sequenced from one sample in a study of T-cell reconstitution after alpha-beta-depleted transplantation in children. The TCRbeta library was prepared with unique molecular identifiers. TCRdb reprocessed the PCR reads via MiXCR and lists one record per CDR3 protein. The table lists 250,000 to 400,000 distinct CDR3 sequences, around 25% of them singletons, with approximately 9.9% in the top ten. The source material was PBMCs, mostly from graft donor cells, sampled 180 days after TCRalphabeta/CD19-depleted stem cell transplant. These receptors all come from a male patient younger than 18 who had a stem cell transplant for acute lymphoblastic leukemia, so the T cells may come from the graft donor.

This clonotype occurred a few times. V and J are TRBV5-4 and TRBJ2-2; TRBD1 is a possible D gene (5 bases). Deletions cut 0 bases from V and 1 base from J, with 13 bases between. Germline values: CDR1 SGHNT, CDR2 YYREEE (reference sequence). The CDR3 extends over 17 amino acids. CDR3 sequence reads: CASSLDLAGQNTGELFF. The CDR3 bases are TGTGCCAGCAGCTTGGATTTGGCAGGGCAGAACACCGGGGAGCTGTTTTTT.

The chain carries TRBV6-5 and TRBJ1-1; maybe TRBD1 (5 bases). CDR3 length: 15 amino acids. Germline V gives CDR1 MNHEY, CDR2 SVGAGI. Trimming took off 6 bases at V and 0 bases at J, with 14 bases between the two ends. CDR3 sequence (DNA): TGTGCCAGCAGATTATACGACAGTATGAACACTGAAGCTTTCTTT. Translated: CASRLYDSMNTEAFF.

This clonotype was picked up many times. The genes are TRBV5-5 and TRBJ2-5, with D maybe TRBD2 (5 bases). CDR3 length: 14 residues. Germline CDR1 is SGHKS and CDR2 is YYEKEE (reference sequence). Trimming took 4 bases from V and 5 from J, leaving 15 bases between them. Here the CDR3 reads CASSVELERETQYF. CDR3 bases: TGTGCCAGCAGCGTCGAACTAGAGCGGGAGACCCAGTACTTC.

This clonotype was seen ten or more times. The chain couples TRBV7-3 to TRBJ2-5; 14 bases fit TRBD2. The CDR3 contains 16 residues. The germline CDR1 and CDR2 sequences are SGHTA and FQGTGA. Unmatched junction bases numbered 2, after V lost 2 bases and J lost 3 bases. In DNA, the CDR3 is TGTGCCAGCAGCTTAGGGGGACTAGCGGGAGAAGAGACCCAGTACTTC. Its translation is CASSLGGLAGEETQYF.

This chain joins TRBV7-9 and TRBJ2-1, with 7 positions matching TRBD1. Germline CDR1 is SEHNR and CDR2 is FQNEAQ (reference sequence). CDR3 length equals 16 residues. The V gene end was trimmed by 5 bases and the J gene end by 0 bases; junction bases not matched to a gene: 7. CDR3 protein: CASSGRDSRSYNEQFF. CDR3 sequence (DNA): TGTGCCAGCAGCGGTCGGGACAGCCGCTCCTACAATGAGCAGTTCTTC.